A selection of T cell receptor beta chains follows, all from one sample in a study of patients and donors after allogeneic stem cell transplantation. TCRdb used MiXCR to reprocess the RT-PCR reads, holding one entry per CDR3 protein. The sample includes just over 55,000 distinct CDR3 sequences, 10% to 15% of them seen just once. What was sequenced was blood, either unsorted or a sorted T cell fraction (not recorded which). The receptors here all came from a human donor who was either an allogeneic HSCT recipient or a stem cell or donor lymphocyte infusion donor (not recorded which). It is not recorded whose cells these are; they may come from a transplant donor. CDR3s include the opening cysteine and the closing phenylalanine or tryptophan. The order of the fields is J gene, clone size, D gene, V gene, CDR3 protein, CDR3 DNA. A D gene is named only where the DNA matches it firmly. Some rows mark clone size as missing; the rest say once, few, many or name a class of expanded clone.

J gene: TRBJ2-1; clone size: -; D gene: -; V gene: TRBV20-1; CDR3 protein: CSASQGSSYNEQFF; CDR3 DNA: TGCAGTGCTAGCCAGGGAAGCTCCTACAATGAGCAGTTCTTC
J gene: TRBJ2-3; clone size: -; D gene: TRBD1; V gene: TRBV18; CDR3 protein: CASSRDRETDTQYF; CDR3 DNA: TGTGCCAGCTCACGGGACAGGGAAACAGATACGCAGTATTTT
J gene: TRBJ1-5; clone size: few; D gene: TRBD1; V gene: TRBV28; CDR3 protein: CASSLGDSSNQPQHF; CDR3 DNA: TGTGCCAGCAGTTTAGGGGACAGTAGCAATCAGCCCCAGCATTTT
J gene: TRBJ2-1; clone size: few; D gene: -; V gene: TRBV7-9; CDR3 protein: CASSFSGGHNEQFF; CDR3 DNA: TGTGCCAGCAGCTTCAGTGGGGGACACAATGAGCAGTTCTTC
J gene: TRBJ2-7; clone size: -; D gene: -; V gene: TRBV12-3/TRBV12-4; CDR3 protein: CASSPLTLPDEQYF; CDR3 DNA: TGTGCCAGCAGTCCCCTGACCCTCCCGGACGAGCAGTACTTC
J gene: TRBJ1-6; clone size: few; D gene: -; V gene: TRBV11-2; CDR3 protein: CASSLDAVSPLHF; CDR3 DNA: TGTGCCAGCAGCTTAGATGCAGTTTCACCCCTCCACTTT
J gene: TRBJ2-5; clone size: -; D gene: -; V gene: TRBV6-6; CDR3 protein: CASRTGTEGGETQYF; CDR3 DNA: TGTGCCAGCAGGACCGGGACAGAGGGGGGAGAGACCCAGTACTTC
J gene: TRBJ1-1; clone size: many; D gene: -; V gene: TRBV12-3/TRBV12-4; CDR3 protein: CASNTHPTLNTEAFF; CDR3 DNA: TGTGCCAGCAATACCCACCCGACATTGAACACTGAAGCTTTCTTT
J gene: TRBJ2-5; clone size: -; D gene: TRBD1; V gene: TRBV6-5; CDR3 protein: CATGTVDPRETQYF; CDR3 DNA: TGTGCCACCGGGACAGTGGATCCCCGAGAGACCCAGTACTTC
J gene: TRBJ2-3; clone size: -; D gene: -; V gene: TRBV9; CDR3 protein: CASSAGVTQYF; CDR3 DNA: TGTGCCAGCAGCGCTGGCGTTACGCAGTATTTT
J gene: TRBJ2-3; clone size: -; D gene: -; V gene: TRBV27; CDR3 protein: CASSLGVTDTQYF; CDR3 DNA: TGTGCCAGCAGTTTGGGGGTAACAGATACGCAGTATTTT
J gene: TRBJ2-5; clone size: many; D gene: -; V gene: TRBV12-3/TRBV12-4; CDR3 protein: CASSRQETQYF; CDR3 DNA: TGTGCCAGCAGCCGTCAAGAGACCCAGTACTTC
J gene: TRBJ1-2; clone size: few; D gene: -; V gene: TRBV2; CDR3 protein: CASWGPGLATYGYTF; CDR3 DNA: TGTGCCAGCTGGGGCCCGGGCCTTGCTACTTATGGCTACACCTTC
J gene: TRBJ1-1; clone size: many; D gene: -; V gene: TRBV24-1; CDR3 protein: CATSDRRGNTEAFF; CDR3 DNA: TGTGCCACCAGTGATCGGAGGGGGAACACTGAAGCTTTCTTT
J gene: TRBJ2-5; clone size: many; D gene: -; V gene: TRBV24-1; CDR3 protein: CATSDPHLAGQETQYF; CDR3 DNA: TGTGCCACCAGTGATCCCCACCTCGCGGGTCAAGAGACCCAGTACTTC
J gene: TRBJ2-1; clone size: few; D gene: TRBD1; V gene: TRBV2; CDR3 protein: CASSAGRQGLYNEQFF; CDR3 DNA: TGTGCCAGCAGTGCCGGAAGACAGGGTCTCTACAATGAGCAGTTCTTC
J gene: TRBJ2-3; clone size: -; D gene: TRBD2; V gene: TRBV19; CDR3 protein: CASSMLTSEGTDTQYF; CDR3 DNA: TGTGCCAGTAGTATGCTGACTAGCGAGGGGACAGATACGCAGTATTTT
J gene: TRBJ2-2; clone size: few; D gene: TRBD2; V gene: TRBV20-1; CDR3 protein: CSARDGTSVDTGELFF; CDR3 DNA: TGCAGTGCTAGAGATGGGACTAGCGTTGACACCGGGGAGCTGTTTTTT
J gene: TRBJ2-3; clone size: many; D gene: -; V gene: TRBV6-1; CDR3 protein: CASSEALGRTETFTDTQYF; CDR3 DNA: TGTGCCAGCAGTGAAGCGCTTGGTCGGACGGAAACCTTCACAGATACGCAGTATTTT
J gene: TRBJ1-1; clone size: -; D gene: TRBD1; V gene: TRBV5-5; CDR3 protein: CASSLGGTGSTEAFF; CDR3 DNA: TGTGCCAGCAGCTTGGGGGGGACAGGGAGCACTGAAGCTTTCTTT
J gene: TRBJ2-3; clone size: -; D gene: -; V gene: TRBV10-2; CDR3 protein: CASSESSLGGPDTQYF; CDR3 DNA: TGCGCCAGCAGTGAGTCATCCCTTGGGGGCCCGGATACGCAGTATTTT
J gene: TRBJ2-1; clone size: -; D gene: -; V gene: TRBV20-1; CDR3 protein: CSARARVRGTYNEQFF; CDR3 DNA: TGCAGTGCTAGGGCGCGGGTGAGGGGCACCTACAATGAGCAGTTCTTC
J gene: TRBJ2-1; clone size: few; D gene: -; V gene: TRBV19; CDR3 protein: CASSTPSKGFYNEQFF; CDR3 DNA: TGTGCCAGTAGTACCCCCTCTAAAGGGTTCTACAATGAGCAGTTCTTC
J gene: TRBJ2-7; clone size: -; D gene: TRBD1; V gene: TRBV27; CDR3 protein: CASRPSSGQFYEQYF; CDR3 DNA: TGTGCCAGCAGACCTTCTTCGGGACAGTTCTACGAGCAGTACTTC
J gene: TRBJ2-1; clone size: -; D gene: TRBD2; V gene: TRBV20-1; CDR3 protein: CSARDIRRESHNEQFF; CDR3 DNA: TGCAGTGCTAGGGATATTCGGCGGGAGTCCCACAATGAGCAGTTCTTC
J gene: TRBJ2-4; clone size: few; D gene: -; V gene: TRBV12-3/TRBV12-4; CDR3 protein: CASSQRAIRAAYF; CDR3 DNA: TGTGCCAGCAGTCAGAGGGCCATCCGAGCCGCGTACTTC
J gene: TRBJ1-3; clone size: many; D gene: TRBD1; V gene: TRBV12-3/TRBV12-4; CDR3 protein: CASSRTGTGFSGNTIYF; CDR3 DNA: TGTGCCAGCAGTCGGACAGGGACGGGCTTCTCTGGAAACACCATATATTTT
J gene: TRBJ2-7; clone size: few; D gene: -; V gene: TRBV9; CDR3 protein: CASSVQGGYEQYF; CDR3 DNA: TGTGCCAGCAGCGTACAGGGTGGCTACGAGCAGTACTTC
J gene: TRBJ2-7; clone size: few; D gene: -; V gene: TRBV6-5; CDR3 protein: CASSLLPTTGDYEQYF; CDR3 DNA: TGTGCCAGCAGCCTCCTTCCCACCACGGGCGATTACGAGCAGTACTTC
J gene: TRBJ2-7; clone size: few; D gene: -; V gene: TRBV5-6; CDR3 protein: CASRGWGDGNYEQYF; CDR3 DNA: TGTGCCAGCAGGGGATGGGGGGACGGCAACTACGAGCAGTACTTC
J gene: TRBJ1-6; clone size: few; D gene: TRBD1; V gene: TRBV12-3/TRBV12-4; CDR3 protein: CASSFNRGVSYNSPLHF; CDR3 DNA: TGTGCCAGCAGTTTCAACAGGGGGGTCTCCTATAATTCACCCCTCCACTTT
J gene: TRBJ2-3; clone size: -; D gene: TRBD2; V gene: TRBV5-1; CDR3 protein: CASSFGLETDTQYF; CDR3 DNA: TGCGCCAGCAGCTTTGGACTAGAAACAGATACGCAGTATTTT
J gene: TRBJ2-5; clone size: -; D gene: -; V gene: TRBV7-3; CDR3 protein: CASSLWLEETQYF; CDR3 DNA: TGTGCCAGCAGCTTATGGCTAGAAGAGACCCAGTACTTC
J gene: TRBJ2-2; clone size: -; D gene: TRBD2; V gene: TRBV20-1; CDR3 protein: CSARGLAGALNTGELFF; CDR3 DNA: TGCAGTGCTAGAGGACTAGCGGGGGCCTTGAACACCGGGGAGCTGTTTTTT
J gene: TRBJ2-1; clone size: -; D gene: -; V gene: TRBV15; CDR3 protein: CATSRGYNEQFF; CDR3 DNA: TGTGCCACCAGCAGAGGGTACAATGAGCAGTTCTTC
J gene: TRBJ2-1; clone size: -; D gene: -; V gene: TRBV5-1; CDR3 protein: CASSHERRSSYNEQFF; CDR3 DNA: TGCGCCAGCAGCCACGAAAGAAGGAGCTCCTACAATGAGCAGTTCTTC
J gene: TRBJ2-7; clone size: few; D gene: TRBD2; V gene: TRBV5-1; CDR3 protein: CASSLGTSGSDEQYF; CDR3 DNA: TGCGCCAGCAGCTTAGGGACTAGCGGGAGCGACGAGCAGTACTTC
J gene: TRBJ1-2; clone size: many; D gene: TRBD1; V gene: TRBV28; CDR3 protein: CASSTTGGLDYYGYTF; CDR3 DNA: TGTGCCAGCAGTACCACAGGGGGCCTGGATTATTATGGCTACACCTTC
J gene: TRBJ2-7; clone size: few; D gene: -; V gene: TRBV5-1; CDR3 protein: CASREPTGGYSYEQYF; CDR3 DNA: TGCGCCAGCAGGGAACCAACAGGTGGCTACTCCTACGAGCAGTACTTC
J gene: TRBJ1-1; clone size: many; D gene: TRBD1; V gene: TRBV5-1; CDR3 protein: CASSLVQGEAFF; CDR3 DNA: TGCGCCAGCAGCTTGGTACAGGGGGAAGCTTTCTTT
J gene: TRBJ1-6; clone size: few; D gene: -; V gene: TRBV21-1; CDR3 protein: CASSKGQLTNSSYNSPLHF; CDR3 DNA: TGTGCCAGCAGCAAGGGACAGCTTACAAATAGCTCCTATAATTCACCCCTCCACTTT
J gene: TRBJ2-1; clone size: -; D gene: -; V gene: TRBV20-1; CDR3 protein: CSALALYNEQFF; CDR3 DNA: TGCAGTGCTCTGGCGCTGTACAATGAGCAGTTCTTC
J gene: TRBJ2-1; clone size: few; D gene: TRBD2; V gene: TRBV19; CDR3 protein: CASEGVSWEGRGYNEQFF; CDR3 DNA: TGTGCCAGTGAAGGTGTATCGTGGGAGGGCCGAGGATACAATGAGCAGTTCTTC
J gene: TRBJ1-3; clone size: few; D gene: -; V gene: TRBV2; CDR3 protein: CASSVWGSGNTIYF; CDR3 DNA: TGTGCCAGCAGTGTTTGGGGCTCTGGAAACACCATATATTTT